This entry describes one TCR beta chain. Antigen unknown. Vbeta (60) and Jbeta (13) primers were used in the PCR. Sequencing used immunoSEQ multiplex PCR; TCRdb keeps in-frame clones, though not all of them. The table has 150,000 to 200,000 clones, 72% seen once. Trimming left V 3 bases short and J 3 bases short, with 11 bases between. The CDR3 has 14 amino acids. Per germline, CDR1 SGHAT and CDR2 FQDESV (reference sequence). The sample comes from a study of cytomegalovirus exposure and HLA in healthy donors. About the research overall: Within the Caucasian-associated ancestry cluster were around 81% of the roughly 430 genotyped donors.

Study results and limitations: The likely explanation for a cluster of highly shared sequence variants was sequencing artifact. V- and J-gene trimming in TCR beta was tied to a missense DCLRE1C variant by an analysis performed later. Confirmation in vitro established that a few CMV-associated chains were specific for CMV antigens.

This TCR was sampled from a human donor in good health. Sequenced input: PBMCs. The genes are TRBV11-1 and TRBJ1-1; D perhaps matches TRBD1 (6 bases). The CDR3 spells CASSLVRGHTEAFF. The CDR3 DNA is TGTGCCAGCAGCTTGGTCAGGGGCCACACTGAAGCTTTCTTT.